The following is a T cell receptor beta chain sequence with its context. Germline assignment: CDR1 MNHNY and CDR2 SVGAGI (reference sequence). This CDR3 is built from 18 residues. Germline trimming cut 0 bases from V and 6 bases from J; bases unmatched to any gene: 7. The sample originates from a study of tumor-infiltrating lymphocytes in oesophageal squamous cell carcinoma. MiXCR, applied by TCRdb to the PCR reads, yields one record per CDR3 protein. Here the sample spans 15,000 to 20,000 distinct CDR3 sequences, roughly 41% being singletons. The receptor was isolated from a male donor with esophageal squamous cell carcinoma. The V and J genes are TRBV6-6 and TRBJ2-3; TRBD2 matches 15 bases. Sequenced sample: normal esophageal tissue next to the tumor. CDR3 bases: TGTGCCAGCAGTTACTCCATACCGGGACTAGCGGGAGGTGATACGCAGTATTTT. Translated, it gives CASSYSIPGLAGGDTQYF.